Listed here are 13 T cell receptor beta chains from one sample, sequenced in a study of blood T cell repertoires in COVID-19. Generated by immunoSEQ multiplex PCR, the TCRdb table keeps only in-frame clones and is missing some. The sample yields approximately 250,000 clones, around 90% seen once. The specimen was peripheral blood. The receptor source for this set is a man aged 25-40 years with COVID-19, enrolled during active disease.

The rearrangement joins TRBV13 to TRBJ2-1; tentative D call: TRBD1 (6 bases). With 4 bases removed from V and 2 bases from J, the gap between germline ends came to 15 bases. The germline V gene has CDR1 PRHDT and CDR2 FYEKMQ (reference sequence). This CDR3 has 16 amino acids. Here the CDR3 DNA reads TGTGCCAGCAGCTCCCATCTCGGGACAACCTACAATGAGCAGTTCTTC. This gives the protein CASSSHLGTTYNEQFF.

This chain uses TRBV5-6 with TRBJ1-6; D not resolved. This CDR3 has 15 amino acids. V was clipped by 3 bases and J by 0 bases, with 7 bases between them. The germline CDR1 and CDR2 sequences are SGHDT and YYEEEE. Here the CDR3 reads CASSSESSYNSPLHF. CDR3 DNA: TGTGCCAGCAGCTCGGAGAGCTCCTATAATTCACCCCTCCACTTT. The full variable domain, in which reference TRBV5-6 and TRBJ1-6 provide the parts outside the CDR3, is DAGVTQSPTHLIKTRGQQVTLRCSPKSGHDTVSWYQQALGQGPQFIFQYYEEEERQRGNFPDRFSGHQFPNYSSELNVNALLLGDSALYLCASSSESSYNSPLHFGNGTRLTVT.

On this clone: Other nucleotide sequences in the sample specify the same CDR3. The rearrangement uses TRBV20-1 and TRBJ2-7, with D uncertain. With 3 bases removed from V and 5 bases from J, the gap between germline ends came to 8 bases. The CDR3 loop spans 11 amino acids. The germline gives CDR1 DFQATT, CDR2 SNEGSKA (reference sequence). In DNA form, the CDR3 reads TGCAGTGCTAGTTCGGGTCACGAGCAGTACTTC. It yields the protein CSASSGHEQYF.

This chain links TRBV27 with TRBJ2-7; perhaps TRBD2 as D (5 bases). Germline CDR1 and CDR2: MNHEY and SMNVEV (reference sequence). The CDR3 runs 13 residues. Trimming cost V 4 bases and J 5 bases, with 12 bases left between them. The CDR3 reads CASSWGVGDEQYF. As DNA, the CDR3 is TGTGCCAGCAGTTGGGGTGTGGGAGACGAGCAGTACTTC.

This sequence joins TRBV5-1 and TRBJ2-7; TRBD2 might be the D (6 bases). V lost 4 bases to trimming and J lost 6 bases, with 17 bases between them. CDR3 length: 14 residues. Germline V gene data show CDR1 as SGHRS and CDR2 as YFSETQ. CDR3 loop: CASSPMGGSTEQYF. The CDR3 coding sequence is TGCGCCAGCAGCCCAATGGGGGGTTCAACCGAGCAGTACTTC.

A single count supports this clone. This chain connects TRBV3-1 (or the pseudogene TRBV3-2) to TRBJ2-1, with 9 bases aligning to TRBD2. The CDR3 consists of 19 residues. Looked up from germline, CDR1 is LGHDT and CDR2 is YNNKEL (reference sequence). With 1 base clipped from V and 3 bases from J, the junction kept 13 bases outside the gene matches. The CDR3 DNA is TGTGCCAGCAGCCAAGTAATTGGCGGGGGGGCGAGGGGCTACAATGAGCAGTTCTTC. Residues: CASSQVIGGGARGYNEQFF.

The rearrangement joins TRBV13 to TRBJ2-1; weak D call: TRBD2 (6 bases). Between the trimmed V and J ends, which lost 1 base and 4 bases, there was a span of 14 bases. The V gene's germline CDR1 is PRHDT and CDR2 FYEKMQ (reference sequence). The CDR3 runs to 16 residues. Here the CDR3 DNA reads TGTGCCAGCAGCTTAGATCGACTAGTCGGTTACAATGAGCAGTTCTTC. Protein product: CASSLDRLVGYNEQFF.

The V and J genes are TRBV6-4 and TRBJ2-2; unclear D gene. Germline V gene sequence: CDR1 MRHNA, CDR2 SNTAGT. This CDR3 spans 13 amino acids. Trimming shortened V by 6 bases and J by 3 bases, and 8 bases separated the two germline ends. The CDR3 nucleotides read TGTGCCAGCAGCAACCGGGACACCGGGGAGCTGTTTTTT. As protein: CASSNRDTGELFF.

The chain joins TRBV7-9 to TRBJ2-1, with D maybe TRBD2 (5 bases). V was shortened by 5 bases and J by 4 bases, with 21 bases between the two germline ends. This CDR3 region has 17 residues. Germline V gives CDR1 SEHNR, CDR2 FQNEAQ (reference sequence). The CDR3 coding sequence is TGTGCCAGCAGCCGACCTTTTCGTCTGAGGGATTACAATGAGCAGTTCTTC. Amino acids: CASSRPFRLRDYNEQFF.

The V gene is TRBV12-3 or TRBV12-4, the J gene TRBJ1-1; TRBD1 aligns across 9 bases. There are 13 residues in the CDR3. V lost 4 bases and J lost 9; bases outside the gene matches: 6. This CDR3 reads CASSSMDRGKAFF. The CDR3 DNA sequence: TGTGCCAGCAGTTCGATGGACAGGGGTAAAGCTTTCTTT.

V usage is TRBV29-1 and J usage is TRBJ2-3; D might be TRBD1 (7 bases). CDR1 SQVTM and CDR2 ANQGSEA come from the germline V gene. This CDR3 contains 14 residues. Trimming stripped 5 bases from V and 2 bases from J, with 14 bases between. The CDR3: CSVQAGGSTDTQYF. CDR3 nucleotide sequence: TGCAGCGTTCAGGCAGGGGGGTCCACAGATACGCAGTATTTT.

This chain joins TRBV6-6 and TRBJ1-5, with D perhaps matching TRBD1 (5 bases). This CDR3 comprises 16 residues. Trimming took 2 bases from V and 5 from J, leaving 16 bases between them. Germline CDR1 is MNHNY and CDR2 is SVGAGI (reference sequence). CDR3 DNA sequence: TGTGCCAGCAGTTACGGGCGGGGTCAGGGCCATCAGCCCCAGCATTTT. Translated: CASSYGRGQGHQPQHF.

The rearrangement links TRBV7-3 to TRBJ2-3; D gene ambiguous. Trimming pared 0 bases from V and 0 bases from J, leaving 16 bases between. From germline, CDR1 is SGHTA and CDR2 FQGTGA. The length of the CDR3 is 18 residues. In DNA form, the CDR3 reads TGTGCCAGCAGCTTAACGGGTCGGTCAGGTTCTAGCACAGATACGCAGTATTTT. This gives the protein CASSLTGRSGSSTDTQYF.